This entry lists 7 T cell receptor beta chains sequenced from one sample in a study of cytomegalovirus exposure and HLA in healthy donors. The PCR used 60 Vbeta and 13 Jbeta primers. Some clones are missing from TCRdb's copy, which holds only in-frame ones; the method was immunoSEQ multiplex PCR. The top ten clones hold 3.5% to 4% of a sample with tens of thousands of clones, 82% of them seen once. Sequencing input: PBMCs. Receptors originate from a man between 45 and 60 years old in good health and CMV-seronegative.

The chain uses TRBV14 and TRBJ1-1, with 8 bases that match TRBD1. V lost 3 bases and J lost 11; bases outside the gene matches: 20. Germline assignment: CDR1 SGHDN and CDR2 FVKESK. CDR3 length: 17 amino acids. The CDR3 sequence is CASSQALRGRSQLDAFF. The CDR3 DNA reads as TGTGCCAGCAGCCAGGCCCTCAGGGGGCGCAGCCAGTTAGATGCTTTCTTT. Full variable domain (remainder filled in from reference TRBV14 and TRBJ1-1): EAGVTQFPSHSVIEKGQTVTLRCDPISGHDNLYWYRRVMGKEIKFLLHFVKESKQDESGMPNNRFLAERTGGTYSTLKVQPAELEDSGVYFCASSQALRGRSQLDAFFGQGTRLTVV.

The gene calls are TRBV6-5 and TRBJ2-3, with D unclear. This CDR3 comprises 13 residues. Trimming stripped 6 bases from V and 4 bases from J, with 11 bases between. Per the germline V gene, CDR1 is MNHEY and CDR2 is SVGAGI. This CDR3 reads CASREYRADTQYF. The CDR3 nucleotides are TGTGCCAGCAGAGAATACCGGGCAGATACGCAGTATTTT.

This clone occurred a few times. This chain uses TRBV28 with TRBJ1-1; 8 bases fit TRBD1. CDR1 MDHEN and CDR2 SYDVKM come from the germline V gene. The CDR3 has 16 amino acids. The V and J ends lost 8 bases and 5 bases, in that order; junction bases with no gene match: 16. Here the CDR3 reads CASLSRPGQGRTEAFF. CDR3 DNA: TGTGCCAGCCTTTCACGCCCCGGACAGGGCCGGACTGAAGCTTTCTTT.

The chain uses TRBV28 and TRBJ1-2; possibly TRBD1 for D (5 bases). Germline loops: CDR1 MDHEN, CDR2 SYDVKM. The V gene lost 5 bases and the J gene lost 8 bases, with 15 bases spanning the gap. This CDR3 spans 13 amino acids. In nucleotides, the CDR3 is TGTGCCAGCAGTCCCCGCGGGGCGGGGGGCTACACCTTC. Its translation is CASSPRGAGGYTF.

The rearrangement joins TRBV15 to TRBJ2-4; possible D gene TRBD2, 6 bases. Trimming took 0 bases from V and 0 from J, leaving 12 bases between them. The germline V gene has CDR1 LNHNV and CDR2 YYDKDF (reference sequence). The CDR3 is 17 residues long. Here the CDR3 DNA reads TGTGCCACCAGCAGAGAGGGACTGACACTAGCCAAAAACATTCAGTACTTC. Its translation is CATSREGLTLAKNIQYF.

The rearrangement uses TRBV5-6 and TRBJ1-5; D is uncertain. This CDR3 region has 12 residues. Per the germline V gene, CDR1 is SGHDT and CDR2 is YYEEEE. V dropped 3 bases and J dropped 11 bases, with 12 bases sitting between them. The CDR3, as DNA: TGTGCCAGCAGCTCCCTCGGGATGGCCCAGCATTTT. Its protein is CASSSLGMAQHF.

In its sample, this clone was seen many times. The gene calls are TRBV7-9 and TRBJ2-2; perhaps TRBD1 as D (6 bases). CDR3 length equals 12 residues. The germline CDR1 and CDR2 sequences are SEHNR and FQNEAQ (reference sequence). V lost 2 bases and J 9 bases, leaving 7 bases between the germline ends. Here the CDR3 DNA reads TGTGCCAGCAGCTTACAGGGGTGGGAGCTGTTTTTT. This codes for CASSLQGWELFF.